These T cell receptor beta chains were read from a single sample in a study of shared clonotypes between healthy human individuals. Using immunoSEQ multiplex PCR, the repertoire was profiled, and TCRdb retains in-frame clones only, with some absent. Here the sample spans 2 million to 2.5 million clones, over 85% being singletons. Source material: naive CD4+ T cells from PBMCs. The source of these receptors is a man between 18 and 35 years old in good health. Some clones in this sample may be carry-over from other donors' samples. Both conserved end residues are part of each CDR3. Clone sizes are given selectively: once, few, many, or a class where the clone is expanded.

CASSEGDPRGASGNTIYF	-	TRBV6-1	18
CASSAFSGRAFNEQFF	-	TRBV9	16
CASRTGVTGNTIYF	-	TRBV28	14
CASSIALGQPQHF	-	TRBV19	13
CAISAGAGTNEQFF	-	TRBV10-3	14
CASSSGEYGYTF	once	TRBV5-6	12
CASSIIGTASSEQYF	-	TRBV19	15
CASSYRQTGGYTF	-	TRBV6-5	13
CAWSYGGNEQFF	-	TRBV30	12
CASRVRAGVGDTQYF	-	TRBV7-2	15
CASSVATASYEQYF	-	TRBV9	14
CASRTGWSDTQYF	-	TRBV2	13
CASGTNGPPRYF	-	TRBV12-5	12
CASRARTSGYTDTQYF	-	TRBV19	16
CAISGGDTEAFF	-	TRBV10-3	12
CASSQVFRGTDEKLFF	-	TRBV4-1	16
CASSYSLRGDTEAFF	-	TRBV6-5	15
CASSLAYLGPGANVLTF	-	TRBV5-1	17
CASSLALGTSGRVWKTQYF	-	TRBV7-2	19
CAWSVRRVVGANVLTF	-	TRBV30	16
CASSLALAGSTDTQYF	-	TRBV5-6	16
CASSLSERETQYF	-	TRBV7-3	13
CASSLGDRGAETQYF	-	TRBV5-1	15
CASSPNRDRGGETQYF	-	TRBV18	16
CASSDRTEKLFF	-	TRBV28	12
CASSLTGDYGYTF	-	TRBV4-2	13
CASSWDRGTEAFF	-	TRBV6-1	13
CASTKGGGPFETQYF	-	TRBV7-2	15
CASSQHTTQRGGNYNEQFF	-	TRBV14	19
CASKERVYNEQFF	-	TRBV19	13
CASSFDSYNEQFF	once	TRBV5-6	13
CASSVFQGAVFGNTIYF	-	TRBV5-6	17
CASSPENTEAFF	-	TRBV18	12
CASRETSGTGELFF	-	TRBV9	14
CSVVGGQGYGYTF	-	TRBV29-1	13
CASSLDPLPSSNYGYTF	-	TRBV4-2	17
CASSKRVRNEQFF	-	TRBV21-1	13
CASSSGLGTEAFF	-	TRBV28	13
CASSWTGLSEAFF	-	TRBV27	13
CASSRRTSRETQYF	-	TRBV2	14
CASSVGNTGSGYTF	-	TRBV7-8	14
CASPGQFYGYTF	-	TRBV10-1	12
CASGLGNQPQHF	-	TRBV2	12
CASSLGREGSGEQYF	-	TRBV7-3	15
CAWRASYEQYF	once	TRBV30	11
CASSLLPGTAGTDTQYF	-	TRBV5-1	17
CASSPLQGENYGYTF	-	TRBV7-8	15
CASSSPGGNTIYF	-	TRBV7-9	13
CASSLLGQGILNTEAFF	-	TRBV5-1	17
CASSLSSVGETQYF	-	TRBV4-3	14
CASSWLAGGRTGELFF	-	TRBV5-1	16
CASSSSYNSPLHF	-	TRBV19	13
CASSLGQVPTF	-	TRBV5-6	11
CASSTKGREAYNEQFF	-	TRBV7-2	16
CSVVMTGLYEQYF	-	TRBV29-1	13
CAWSGGNYGYTF	-	TRBV30	12
CASSLQGASTEAFF	-	TRBV7-9	14
CASSEISVYTEAFF	-	TRBV6-1	14
CASSERGLNYEQYF	-	TRBV6-1	14